The TCR beta chain under discussion was sequenced for a study of control samples from healthy donors and cancer patients. CDR3 length: 18 residues. TCRdb's copy holds only in-frame clones and misses some; the assay was immunoSEQ multiplex PCR. This table holds approximately 170,000 clones, around 92% found once. Sequencing was performed on blood. The chain combines TRBV7-5 with TRBJ2-1; the table's D call, TRBD2, has no DNA check behind it. TRBV7-5 is termed a pseudogene. This receptor was obtained from a woman in her thirties in good health. This CDR3 is CARRTGTSSFGSYNEQFF. CDR3 bases: TGTGCCAGAAGAACCGGGACTAGCTCTTTCGGCTCCTACAATGAGCAGTTCTTC.